This is a list of T cell receptor beta chains from one sample in a study of blood T cell repertoires in COVID-19. Assay used: immunoSEQ multiplex PCR; TCRdb lists only in-frame clones, some missing. The data hold approximately 400,000 clones, with roughly 90% observed a single time. Sequenced: PBMCs or T cells enriched from blood (not recorded which). These receptors were collected from a woman aged 35 to 49 who had been exposed to COVID-19. Each CDR3 is given with its conserved first and last residue. A D gene is named only where the DNA matches it firmly. Some rows mark clone size as missing; the rest say once, few, many or name a class of expanded clone.

d_call	j_call	clone_size	v_call	cdr3_aa	cdr3_nt
-	TRBJ1-2	-	TRBV7-9	CASTNFGGNGGYTF	TGTGCCAGCACCAACTTCGGGGGGAACGGTGGCTACACCTTC
-	TRBJ1-2	-	TRBV2	CASRPSDSLLHYGYTF	TGTGCCAGCAGACCATCTGACTCCCTTCTGCACTATGGCTACACCTTC
TRBD1	TRBJ1-3	-	TRBV4-2	CASSQQPGGRNTIYF	TGTGCCAGCAGCCAACAACCAGGGGGAAGAAACACCATATATTTT
-	TRBJ1-1	-	TRBV28	CASRGVGVNTEAFF	TGTGCCAGCCGCGGCGTCGGGGTGAACACTGAAGCTTTCTTT
TRBD1	TRBJ1-2	-	TRBV7-9	CASSSRTGGNYGYTF	TGTGCCAGCAGCTCCAGGACAGGGGGGAACTATGGCTACACCTTC
-	TRBJ1-1	-	TRBV27	CASSPIIGVRVKGGAEAFF	TGTGCCAGCAGCCCAATCATCGGAGTCCGGGTCAAAGGTGGTGCTGAAGCTTTCTTT
-	TRBJ1-1	-	TRBV2	CASSGGAGTEAFF	TGTGCCAGCAGTGGTGGCGCGGGGACTGAAGCTTTCTTT
-	TRBJ1-2	-	TRBV5-4	CASSLEDYYGYTF	TGTGCCAGCAGCTTGGAGGACTACTATGGCTACACCTTC
-	TRBJ2-1	once	TRBV10-3	CAISDPRFPSYNEQFF	TGTGCCATCAGTGACCCCCGGTTCCCCTCCTACAATGAGCAGTTCTTC
TRBD1	TRBJ1-5	-	TRBV3-1/TRBV3-2	CASSAEPTGDQPQHF	TGTGCCAGCAGCGCGGAACCGACAGGGGATCAGCCCCAGCATTTT
-	TRBJ2-5	-	TRBV30	CAWSVASLRETQYF	TGTGCCTGGAGTGTAGCGAGTCTTCGAGAGACCCAGTACTTC
-	TRBJ1-6	-	TRBV7-9	CASSLSTNNSPLHF	TGTGCCAGCAGCTTAAGCACGAATAATTCACCCCTCCACTTT
TRBD1	TRBJ2-7	-	TRBV9	CASSTRDREVYEQYF	TGTGCCAGCAGCACCCGGGACAGGGAGGTCTACGAGCAGTACTTC
-	TRBJ1-2	-	TRBV7-2	CASRIAGGTTYGYTF	TGTGCCAGCAGGATCGCGGGGGGGACCACCTATGGCTACACCTTC
TRBD1	TRBJ1-2	-	TRBV2	CARVDRARRGYTF	TGTGCCAGAGTAGACAGGGCCCGGCGCGGCTACACCTTC
TRBD2	TRBJ2-2	-	TRBV30	CAWSHPGTSGRYTGELFF	TGTGCCTGGAGCCATCCCGGGACTAGCGGGAGGTACACCGGGGAGCTGTTTTTT
-	TRBJ2-1	-	TRBV19	CASSIRRETRNEQFF	TGTGCCAGTAGTATTAGGAGGGAGACTAGGAATGAGCAGTTCTTC
TRBD1	TRBJ2-7	-	TRBV3-1/TRBV3-2	CASSHLMRTGGDLVSTEQYF	TGTGCCAGCAGCCACCTGATGCGGACAGGGGGTGATTTAGTTTCTACCGAGCAGTACTTC
TRBD2	TRBJ2-7	-	TRBV6-2/TRBV6-3	CASRPMGGNHEQYF	TGTGCCAGCAGGCCTATGGGGGGGAACCACGAGCAGTACTTC
-	TRBJ1-2	-	TRBV7-9	CASRSGLAHGYTF	TGTGCCAGCAGATCGGGCCTAGCCCATGGCTACACCTTC
TRBD1	TRBJ2-5	-	TRBV5-4	CASSGRTGIEPYF	TGTGCCAGCAGTGGCCGGACAGGGATTGAACCGTACTTC
TRBD1	TRBJ1-2	-	TRBV9	CASSPRTGVGYGYTF	TGTGCCAGCAGCCCTCGGACAGGGGTCGGCTATGGCTACACCTTC
-	TRBJ1-5	once	TRBV6-5	CASSYGGRQPQHF	TGTGCCAGCAGTTACGGGGGCCGACAGCCCCAGCATTTT
-	TRBJ2-1	once	TRBV6-1	CASSEPGSLGGNEQFF	TGTGCCAGCAGTGAACCAGGATCCCTGGGGGGCAATGAGCAGTTCTTC
-	TRBJ1-1	-	TRBV6-1	CASSDLTAMNTEAFF	TGTGCCAGCAGTGACCTGACAGCTATGAACACTGAAGCTTTCTTT
-	TRBJ2-3	-	TRBV6-5	CASSYSSASTDTQYF	TGTGCCAGCAGTTACAGCAGCGCTAGCACAGATACGCAGTATTTT
TRBD1	TRBJ1-1	-	TRBV7-3	CASSHGQGTEAFF	TGTGCCAGCAGCCACGGACAGGGTACTGAAGCTTTCTTT
-	TRBJ1-1	-	TRBV9	CASSVGVAGNTEAFF	TGTGCCAGCAGCGTAGGAGTGGCAGGGAACACTGAAGCTTTCTTT
TRBD1	TRBJ1-1	once	TRBV7-9	CASSPSGTARPEAFF	TGTGCCAGCAGCCCCTCGGGGACAGCTCGCCCTGAAGCTTTCTTT
-	TRBJ2-7	-	TRBV2	CASTGQQNPYEQYF	TGTGCCAGCACAGGGCAACAAAATCCCTACGAGCAGTACTTC
-	TRBJ1-1	-	TRBV3-1/TRBV3-2	CASSLNNMNTEAFF	TGTGCCAGCAGCTTAAATAACATGAACACTGAAGCTTTCTTT
-	TRBJ1-2	-	TRBV11-2	CASSMRQQLRYGYTF	TGTGCCAGCAGCATGAGACAGCAATTAAGGTATGGCTACACCTTC
TRBD2	TRBJ2-5	few	TRBV7-9	CASSRPPGGETQYF	TGTGCCAGCAGCCGGCCCCCCGGGGGGGAGACCCAGTACTTC
-	TRBJ1-2	once	TRBV7-3	CASSPLRGNYGYTF	TGTGCCAGCAGCCCTCTCAGAGGAAACTATGGCTACACCTTC
TRBD2	TRBJ2-7	-	TRBV10-1	CASQAGGPYEQYF	TGCGCCAGTCAAGCGGGAGGGCCCTACGAGCAGTACTTC
-	TRBJ1-2	-	TRBV2	CASSITRTDFYGYTF	TGTGCCAGCAGTATAACAAGGACTGATTTCTATGGCTACACCTTC
TRBD1	TRBJ2-2	-	TRBV4-2	CASSQDGTGVTGELFF	TGTGCCAGCAGCCAAGATGGGACAGGCGTCACCGGGGAGCTGTTTTTT
-	TRBJ1-2	-	TRBV15	CATRDPGFGYTF	TGTGCCACCAGGGATCCAGGGTTTGGCTACACCTTC
TRBD2	TRBJ2-3	few	TRBV27	CASSLGVAGTDTQYF	TGTGCCAGCAGTTTGGGAGTAGCGGGTACAGATACGCAGTATTTT
TRBD1	TRBJ1-1	-	TRBV18	CASSRGQGATEAFF	TGTGCCAGCTCAAGGGGACAGGGGGCAACTGAAGCTTTCTTT
-	TRBJ2-3	-	TRBV6-5	CASSPMARAGNWYF	TGTGCCAGCAGTCCTATGGCCAGGGCGGGGAATTGGTATTTT
-	TRBJ2-2	-	TRBV27	CASSLGQGSTGELFF	TGTGCCAGCAGTTTAGGGCAGGGGAGCACCGGGGAGCTGTTTTTT
-	TRBJ2-1	-	TRBV5-1	CASILTWHEQFF	TGCGCCAGCATCTTAACATGGCATGAGCAGTTCTTC
TRBD1	TRBJ1-3	-	TRBV11-2	CASSHSGTGTGNTIYF	TGTGCCAGCAGCCATTCCGGGACAGGGACTGGAAACACCATATATTTT
-	TRBJ2-5	once	TRBV7-2	CASASPGTQYF	TGTGCCAGCGCCTCTCCGGGGACCCAGTACTTC
TRBD1	TRBJ1-2	-	TRBV30	CAWSEGQPTNYGYTF	TGTGCCTGGAGTGAGGGACAGCCGACTAACTATGGCTACACCTTC
TRBD1	TRBJ1-2	-	TRBV27	CASSPGTGGGYTF	TGTGCCAGCAGCCCCGGGACAGGGGGAGGCTACACCTTC
-	TRBJ2-5	-	TRBV5-4	CASSLGSGQETQYF	TGTGCCAGCAGCTTGGGTTCCGGGCAAGAGACCCAGTACTTC
TRBD1	TRBJ1-3	-	TRBV7-6	CASSPDRGRSGNTIYF	TGTGCCAGCAGCCCGGACAGGGGCAGGTCTGGAAACACCATATATTTT